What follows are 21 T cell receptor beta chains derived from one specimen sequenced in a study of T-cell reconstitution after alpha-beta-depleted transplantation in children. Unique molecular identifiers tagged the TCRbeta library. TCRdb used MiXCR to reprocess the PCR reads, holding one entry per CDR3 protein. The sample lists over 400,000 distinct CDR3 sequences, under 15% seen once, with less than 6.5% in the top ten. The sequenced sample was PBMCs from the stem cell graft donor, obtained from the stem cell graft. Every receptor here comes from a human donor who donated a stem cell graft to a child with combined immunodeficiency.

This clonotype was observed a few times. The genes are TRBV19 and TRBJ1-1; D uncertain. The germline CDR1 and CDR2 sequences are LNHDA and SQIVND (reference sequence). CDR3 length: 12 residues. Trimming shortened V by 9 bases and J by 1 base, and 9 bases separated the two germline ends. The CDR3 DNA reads TGTGCCAGCCTGACACCGAACACTGAAGCTTTCTTT. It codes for CASLTPNTEAFF.

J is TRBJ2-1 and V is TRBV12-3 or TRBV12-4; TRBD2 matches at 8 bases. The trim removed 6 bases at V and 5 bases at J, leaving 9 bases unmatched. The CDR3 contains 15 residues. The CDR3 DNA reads TGTGCCAGCAGGTCAAGCGGGAGTACCAACAATGAGCAGTTCTTC. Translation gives CASRSSGSTNNEQFF.

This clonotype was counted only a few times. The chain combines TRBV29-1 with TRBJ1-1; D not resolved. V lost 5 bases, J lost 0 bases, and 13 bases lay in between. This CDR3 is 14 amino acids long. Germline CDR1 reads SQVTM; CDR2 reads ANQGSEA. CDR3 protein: CSVLTLAMNTEAFF. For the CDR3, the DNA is TGCAGCGTTCTGACACTTGCCATGAACACTGAAGCTTTCTTT.

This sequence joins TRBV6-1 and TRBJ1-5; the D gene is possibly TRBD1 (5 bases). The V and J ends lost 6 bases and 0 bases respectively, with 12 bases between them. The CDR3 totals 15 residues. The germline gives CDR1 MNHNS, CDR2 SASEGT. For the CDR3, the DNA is TGTGCCAGCAGGGAGACAGACTATAGCAATCAGCCCCAGCATTTT. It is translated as CASRETDYSNQPQHF.

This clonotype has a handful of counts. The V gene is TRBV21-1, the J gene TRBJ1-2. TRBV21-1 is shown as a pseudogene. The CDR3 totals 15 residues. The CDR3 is CASSKAQEHLYGYTF. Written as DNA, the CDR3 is TGTGCCAGCAGCAAAGCGCAGGAACACCTCTATGGCTACACCTTC.

The CDR3 here is CASSLADTTYEQYF. CDR3 sequence (DNA): TGTGCCAGCAGCTTAGCGGACACCACCTACGAGCAGTACTTC. The chain joins TRBV5-6 to TRBJ2-7, with D possibly being TRBD1 or TRBD2 (5 bases each). In germline, CDR1 is SGHDT, CDR2 YYEEEE. The V and J ends lost 2 bases and 2 bases respectively, with 11 bases between them. The CDR3 has 14 residues.

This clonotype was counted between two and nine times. In DNA form, the CDR3 reads TGTGCCAGCAGCCCCCCACTAGCGGGGACGCGAGAGCAGTACTTC. As protein: CASSPPLAGTREQYF. This rearrangement joins TRBV3-1 to TRBJ2-7, with 10 bases lining up with TRBD2. From germline, CDR1 is LGHDT and CDR2 YNNKEL (reference sequence). The CDR3 is made up of 15 amino acids. Trimming cost V 4 bases and J 7 bases; bases outside gene matches: 10.

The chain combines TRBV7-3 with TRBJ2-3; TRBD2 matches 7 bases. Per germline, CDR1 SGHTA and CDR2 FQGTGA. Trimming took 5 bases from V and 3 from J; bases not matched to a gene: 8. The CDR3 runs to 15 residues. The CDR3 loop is CASSPNRGRTDTQYF. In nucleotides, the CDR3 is TGTGCCAGCAGCCCTAACCGCGGGAGAACAGATACGCAGTATTTT.

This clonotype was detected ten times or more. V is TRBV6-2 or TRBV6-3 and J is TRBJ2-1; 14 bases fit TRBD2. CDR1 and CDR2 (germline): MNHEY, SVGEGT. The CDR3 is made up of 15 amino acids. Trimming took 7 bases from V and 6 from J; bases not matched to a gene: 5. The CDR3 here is CASTKGLAGVNEQFF. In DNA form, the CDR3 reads TGTGCCAGCACCAAGGGACTAGCGGGAGTCAATGAGCAGTTCTTC.

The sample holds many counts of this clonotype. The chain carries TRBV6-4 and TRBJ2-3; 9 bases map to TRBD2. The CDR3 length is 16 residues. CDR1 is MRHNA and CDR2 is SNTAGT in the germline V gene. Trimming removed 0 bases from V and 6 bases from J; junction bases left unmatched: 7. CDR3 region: CASSDSSSGEVDTQYF. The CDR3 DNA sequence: TGTGCCAGCAGTGACTCGTCTAGCGGGGAAGTGGATACGCAGTATTTT.

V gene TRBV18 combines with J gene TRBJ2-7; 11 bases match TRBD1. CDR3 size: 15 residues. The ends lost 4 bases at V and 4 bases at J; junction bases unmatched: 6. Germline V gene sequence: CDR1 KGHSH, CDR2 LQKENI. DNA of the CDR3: TGTGCCAGCTCACAACCGGGACAGGGGGGATACGAGCAGTACTTC. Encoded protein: CASSQPGQGGYEQYF.

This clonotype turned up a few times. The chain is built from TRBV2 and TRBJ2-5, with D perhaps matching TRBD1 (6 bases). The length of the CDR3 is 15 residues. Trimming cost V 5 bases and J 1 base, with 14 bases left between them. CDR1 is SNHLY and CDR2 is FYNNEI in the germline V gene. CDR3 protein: CASSLYGTLQETQYF. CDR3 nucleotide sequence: TGTGCCAGCAGTCTATACGGGACACTCCAAGAGACCCAGTACTTC. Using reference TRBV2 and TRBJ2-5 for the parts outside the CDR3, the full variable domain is EPEVTQTPSHQVTQMGQEVILRCVPISNHLYFYWYRQILGQKVEFLVSFYNNEISEKSEIFDDQFSVERPDGSNFTLKIRSTKLEDSAMYFCASSLYGTLQETQYFGPGTRLLVL.

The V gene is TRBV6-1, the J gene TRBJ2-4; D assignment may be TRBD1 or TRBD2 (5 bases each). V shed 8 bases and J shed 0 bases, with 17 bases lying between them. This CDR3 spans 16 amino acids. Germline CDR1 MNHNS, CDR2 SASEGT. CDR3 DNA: TGTGCCAGCTCAACCGGGACGGACGGAGCCAAAAACATTCAGTACTTC. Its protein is CASSTGTDGAKNIQYF.

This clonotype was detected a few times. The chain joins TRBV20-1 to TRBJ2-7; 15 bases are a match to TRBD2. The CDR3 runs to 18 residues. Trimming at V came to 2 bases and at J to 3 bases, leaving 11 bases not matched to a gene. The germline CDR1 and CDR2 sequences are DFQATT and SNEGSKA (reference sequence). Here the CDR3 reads CSARSLPGLAGGLYEQYF. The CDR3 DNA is TGCAGTGCTAGATCACTTCCGGGACTAGCGGGGGGCCTCTACGAGCAGTACTTC.

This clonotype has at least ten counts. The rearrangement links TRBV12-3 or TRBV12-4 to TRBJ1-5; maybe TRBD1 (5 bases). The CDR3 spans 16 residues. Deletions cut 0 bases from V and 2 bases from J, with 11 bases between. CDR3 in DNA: TGTGCCAGCAGTTTAGCAGCGGGACGGGGCAATCAGCCCCAGCATTTT. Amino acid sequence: CASSLAAGRGNQPQHF.

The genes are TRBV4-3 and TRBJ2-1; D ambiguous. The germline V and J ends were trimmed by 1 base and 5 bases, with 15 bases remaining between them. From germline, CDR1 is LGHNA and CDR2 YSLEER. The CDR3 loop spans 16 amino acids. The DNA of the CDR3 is TGCGCCAGCAGCCAAGTGGGAAGGACCCACCACAATGAGCAGTTCTTC. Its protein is CASSQVGRTHHNEQFF.

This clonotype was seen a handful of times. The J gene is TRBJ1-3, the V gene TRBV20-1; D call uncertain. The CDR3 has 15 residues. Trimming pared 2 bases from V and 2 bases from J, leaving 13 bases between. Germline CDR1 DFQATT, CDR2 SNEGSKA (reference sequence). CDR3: CSARSVGFAGNTIYF. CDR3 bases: TGCAGTGCTAGAAGCGTCGGGTTTGCTGGAAACACCATATATTTT.

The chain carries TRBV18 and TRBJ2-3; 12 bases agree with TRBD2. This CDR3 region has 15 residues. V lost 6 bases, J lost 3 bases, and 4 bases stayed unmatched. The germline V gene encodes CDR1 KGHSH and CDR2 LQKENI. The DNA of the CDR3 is TGTGCCAGCTCCGGACTAGCGGGGACAACAGATACGCAGTATTTT. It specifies CASSGLAGTTDTQYF. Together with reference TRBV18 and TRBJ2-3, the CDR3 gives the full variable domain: NAGVMQNPRHLVRRRGQEARLRCSPMKGHSHVYWYRQLPEEGLKFMVYLQKENIIDESGMPKERFSAEFPKEGPSILRIQQVVRGDSAAYFCASSGLAGTTDTQYFGPGTRLTVL.

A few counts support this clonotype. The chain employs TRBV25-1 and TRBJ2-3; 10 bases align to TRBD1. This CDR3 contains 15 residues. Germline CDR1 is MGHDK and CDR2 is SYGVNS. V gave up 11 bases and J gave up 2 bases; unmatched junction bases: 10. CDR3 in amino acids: CAPRRDRGITDTQYF. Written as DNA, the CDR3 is TGTGCCCCCCGCCGGGACAGGGGTATCACAGATACGCAGTATTTT.

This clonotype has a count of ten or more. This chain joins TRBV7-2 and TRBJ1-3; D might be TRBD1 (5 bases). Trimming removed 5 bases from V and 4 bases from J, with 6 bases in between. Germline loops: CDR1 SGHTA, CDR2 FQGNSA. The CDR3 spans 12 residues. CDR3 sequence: CASSPGGNTIYF. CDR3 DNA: TGTGCCAGCAGCCCAGGGGGAAACACCATATATTTT.

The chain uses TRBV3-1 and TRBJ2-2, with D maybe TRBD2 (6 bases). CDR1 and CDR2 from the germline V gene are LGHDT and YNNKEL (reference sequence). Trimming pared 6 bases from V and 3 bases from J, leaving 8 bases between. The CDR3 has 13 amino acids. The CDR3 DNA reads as TGTGCCAGCAGGGAGGGACACACCGGGGAGCTGTTTTTT. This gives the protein CASREGHTGELFF.